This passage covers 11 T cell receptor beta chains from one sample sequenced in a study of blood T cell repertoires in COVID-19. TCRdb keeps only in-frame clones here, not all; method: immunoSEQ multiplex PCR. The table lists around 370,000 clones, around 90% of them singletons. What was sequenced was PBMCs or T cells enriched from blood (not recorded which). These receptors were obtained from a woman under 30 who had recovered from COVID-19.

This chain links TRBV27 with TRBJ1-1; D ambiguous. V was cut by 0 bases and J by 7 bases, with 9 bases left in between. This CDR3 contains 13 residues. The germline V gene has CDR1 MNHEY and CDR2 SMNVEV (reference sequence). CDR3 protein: CASSLSRQNEAFF. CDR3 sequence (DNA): TGTGCCAGCAGTTTATCGAGGCAGAATGAAGCTTTCTTT.

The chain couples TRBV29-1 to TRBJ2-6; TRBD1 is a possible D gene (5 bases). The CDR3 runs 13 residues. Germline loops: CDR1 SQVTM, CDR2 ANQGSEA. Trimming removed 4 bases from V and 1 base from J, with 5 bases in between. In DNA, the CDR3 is TGCAGCGTTGGACAGTCTGGGGCCAACGTCCTGACTTTC. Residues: CSVGQSGANVLTF.

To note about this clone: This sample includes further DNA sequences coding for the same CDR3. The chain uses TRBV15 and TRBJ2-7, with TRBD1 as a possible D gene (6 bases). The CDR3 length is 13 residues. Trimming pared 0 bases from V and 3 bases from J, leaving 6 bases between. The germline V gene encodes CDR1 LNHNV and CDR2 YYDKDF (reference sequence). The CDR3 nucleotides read TGTGCCACCAGCAGAGAAGGGGGCTACGAGCAGTACTTC. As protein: CATSREGGYEQYF.

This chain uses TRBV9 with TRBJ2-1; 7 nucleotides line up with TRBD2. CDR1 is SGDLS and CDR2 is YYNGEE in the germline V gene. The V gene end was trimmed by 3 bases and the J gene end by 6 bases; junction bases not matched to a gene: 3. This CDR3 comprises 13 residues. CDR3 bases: TGTGCCAGCAGCGCGGGACTACCCAATGAGCAGTTCTTC. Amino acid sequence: CASSAGLPNEQFF.

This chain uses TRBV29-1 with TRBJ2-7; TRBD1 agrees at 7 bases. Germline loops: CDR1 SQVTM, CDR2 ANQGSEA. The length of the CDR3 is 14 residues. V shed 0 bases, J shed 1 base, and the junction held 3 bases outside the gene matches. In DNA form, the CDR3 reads TGCAGCGTTGAAGATAGGACAGGATCCTACGAGCAGTACTTC. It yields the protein CSVEDRTGSYEQYF.

CDR3 sequence reads: CASSQEAGQGANEQYF. CDR3 nucleotides: TGTGCCAGCAGCCAAGAGGCGGGACAGGGGGCGAACGAGCAGTACTTC. The chain couples TRBV4-2 to TRBJ2-7; 12 positions match TRBD1. The CDR3 sequence is 16 residues long. Trimming removed 0 bases from V and 5 bases from J; junction bases left unmatched: 5. CDR1 LGHNA and CDR2 YNFKEQ come from the germline V gene.

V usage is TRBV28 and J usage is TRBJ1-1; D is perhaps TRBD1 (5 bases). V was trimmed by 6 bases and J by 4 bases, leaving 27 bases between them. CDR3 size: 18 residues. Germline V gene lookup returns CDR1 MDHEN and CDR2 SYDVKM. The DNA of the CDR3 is TGTGCCAGCAGACCGGGCGGGGCCTTTCGGGGGGAAGGCACTGAAGCTTTCTTT. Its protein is CASRPGGAFRGEGTEAFF.

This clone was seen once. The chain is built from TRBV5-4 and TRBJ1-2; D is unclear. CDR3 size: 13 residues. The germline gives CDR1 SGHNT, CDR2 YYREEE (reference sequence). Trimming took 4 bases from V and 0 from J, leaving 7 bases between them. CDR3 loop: CASSLGANYGYTF. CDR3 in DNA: TGTGCCAGCAGCCTTGGAGCTAACTATGGCTACACCTTC.

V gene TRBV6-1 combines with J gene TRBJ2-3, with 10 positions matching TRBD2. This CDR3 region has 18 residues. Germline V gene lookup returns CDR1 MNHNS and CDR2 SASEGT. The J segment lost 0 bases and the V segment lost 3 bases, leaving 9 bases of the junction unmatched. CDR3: CASSEASGGSSSTDTQYF. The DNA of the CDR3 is TGTGCCAGCAGTGAGGCTAGCGGGGGTTCCTCTAGCACAGATACGCAGTATTTT.

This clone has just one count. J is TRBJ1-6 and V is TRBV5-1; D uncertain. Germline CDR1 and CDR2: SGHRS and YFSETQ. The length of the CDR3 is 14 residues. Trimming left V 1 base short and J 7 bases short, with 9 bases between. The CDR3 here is CASSLSVGNSPLHF. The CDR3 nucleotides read TGCGCCAGCAGCTTGAGCGTCGGGAATTCACCCCTCCACTTT.

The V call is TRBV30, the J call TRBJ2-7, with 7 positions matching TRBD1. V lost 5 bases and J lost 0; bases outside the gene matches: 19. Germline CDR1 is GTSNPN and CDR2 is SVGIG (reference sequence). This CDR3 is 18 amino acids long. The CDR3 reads CAWDGTVQLSTSSYEQYF. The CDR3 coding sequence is TGTGCCTGGGACGGGACAGTTCAGCTATCTACCAGCTCCTACGAGCAGTACTTC.